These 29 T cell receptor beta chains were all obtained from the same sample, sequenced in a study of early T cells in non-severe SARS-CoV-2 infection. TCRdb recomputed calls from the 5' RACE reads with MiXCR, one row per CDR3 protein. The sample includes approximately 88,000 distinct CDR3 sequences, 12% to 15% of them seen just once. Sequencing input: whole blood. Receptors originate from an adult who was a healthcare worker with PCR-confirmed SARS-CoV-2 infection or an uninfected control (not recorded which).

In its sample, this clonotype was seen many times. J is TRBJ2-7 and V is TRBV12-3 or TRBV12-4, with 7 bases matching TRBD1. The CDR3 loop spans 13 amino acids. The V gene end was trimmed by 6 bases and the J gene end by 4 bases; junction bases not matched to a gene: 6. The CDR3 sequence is CASSRDRAYEQYF. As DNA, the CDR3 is TGTGCCAGCAGCCGGGACAGAGCTTACGAGCAGTACTTC.

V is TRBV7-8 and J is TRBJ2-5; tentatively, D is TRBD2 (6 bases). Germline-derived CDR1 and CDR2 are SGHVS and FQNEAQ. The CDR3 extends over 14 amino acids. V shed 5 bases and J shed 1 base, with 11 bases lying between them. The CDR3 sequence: CASSRGASQETQYF. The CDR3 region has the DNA TGTGCCAGCAGCCGCGGGGCTTCCCAAGAGACCCAGTACTTC.

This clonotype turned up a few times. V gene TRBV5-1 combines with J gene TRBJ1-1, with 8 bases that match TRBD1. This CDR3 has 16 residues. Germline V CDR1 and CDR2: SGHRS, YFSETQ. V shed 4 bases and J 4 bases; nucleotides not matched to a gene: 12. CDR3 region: CASSQGMTGVGTEAFF. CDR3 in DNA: TGCGCCAGCAGCCAGGGTATGACAGGGGTGGGCACTGAAGCTTTCTTT.

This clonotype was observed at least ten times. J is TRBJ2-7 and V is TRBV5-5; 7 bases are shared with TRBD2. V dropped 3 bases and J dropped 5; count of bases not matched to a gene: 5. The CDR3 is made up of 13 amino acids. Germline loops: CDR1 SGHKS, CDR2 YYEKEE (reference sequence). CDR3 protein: CASSWGGEDEQYF. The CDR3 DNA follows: TGTGCCAGCAGCTGGGGGGGAGAAGACGAGCAGTACTTC.

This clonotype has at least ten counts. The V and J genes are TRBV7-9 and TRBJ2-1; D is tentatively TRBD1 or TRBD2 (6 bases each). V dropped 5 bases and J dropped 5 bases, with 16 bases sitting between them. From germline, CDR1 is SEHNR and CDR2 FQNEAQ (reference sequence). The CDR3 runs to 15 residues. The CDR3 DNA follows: TGTGCCAGCAGCCGGGGGCTTTGGGGCGACAATGAGCAGTTCTTC. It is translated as CASSRGLWGDNEQFF.

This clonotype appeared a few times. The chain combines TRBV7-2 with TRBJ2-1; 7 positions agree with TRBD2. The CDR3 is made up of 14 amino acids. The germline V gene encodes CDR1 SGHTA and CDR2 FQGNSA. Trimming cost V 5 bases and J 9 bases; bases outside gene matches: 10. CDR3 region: CASSTEGRGIEQFF. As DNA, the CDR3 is TGTGCCAGCAGCACAGAAGGGCGGGGGATTGAGCAGTTCTTC.

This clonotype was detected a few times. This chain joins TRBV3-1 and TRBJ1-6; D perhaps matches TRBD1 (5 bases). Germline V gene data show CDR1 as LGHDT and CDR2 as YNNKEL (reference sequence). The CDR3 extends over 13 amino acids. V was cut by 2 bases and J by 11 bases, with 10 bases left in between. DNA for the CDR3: TGTGCCAGCAGCCAAATTCAGGGTCCACCCCTCCACTTT. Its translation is CASSQIQGPPLHF.

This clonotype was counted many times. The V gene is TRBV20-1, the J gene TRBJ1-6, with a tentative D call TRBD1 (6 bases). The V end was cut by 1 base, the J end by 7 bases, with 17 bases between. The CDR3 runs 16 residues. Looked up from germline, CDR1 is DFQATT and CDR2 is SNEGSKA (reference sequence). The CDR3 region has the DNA TGCAGTGCTAGAGCCACCACAGGGTTGGGCAATTCACCCCTCCACTTT. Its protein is CSARATTGLGNSPLHF.

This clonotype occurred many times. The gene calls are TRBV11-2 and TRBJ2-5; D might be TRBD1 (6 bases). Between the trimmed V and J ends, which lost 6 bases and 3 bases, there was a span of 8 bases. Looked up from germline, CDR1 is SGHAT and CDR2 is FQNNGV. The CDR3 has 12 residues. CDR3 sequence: CASRRTEETQYF. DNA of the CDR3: TGTGCCAGCAGGAGGACAGAAGAGACCCAGTACTTC. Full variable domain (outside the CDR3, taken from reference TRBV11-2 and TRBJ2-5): EAGVAQSPRYKIIEKRQSVAFWCNPISGHATLYWYQQILGQGPKLLIQFQNNGVVDDSQLPKDRFSAERLKGVDSTLKIQPAKLEDSAVYLCASRRTEETQYFGPGTRLLVL.

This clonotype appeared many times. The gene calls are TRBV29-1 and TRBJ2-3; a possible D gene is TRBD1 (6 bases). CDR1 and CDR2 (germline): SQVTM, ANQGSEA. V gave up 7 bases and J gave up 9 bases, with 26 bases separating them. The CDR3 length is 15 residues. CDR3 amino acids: CSALGQSLGGKTQYF. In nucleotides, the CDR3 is TGCAGCGCTCTCGGACAGTCTCTTGGGGGAAAAACGCAGTATTTT.

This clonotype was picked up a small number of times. The CDR3 coding sequence is TGTGCCAGCAGCGGATCGGACAGGGCACAAGATACGCAGTATTTT. Translation: CASSGSDRAQDTQYF. The chain couples TRBV6-2 or TRBV6-3 to TRBJ2-3; the match to TRBD1 covers 8 bases. CDR1 is MNHEY, CDR2 SVGEGT, per germline. J lost 5 bases, V lost 6 bases, and 10 bases had no gene match. The CDR3 consists of 15 residues.

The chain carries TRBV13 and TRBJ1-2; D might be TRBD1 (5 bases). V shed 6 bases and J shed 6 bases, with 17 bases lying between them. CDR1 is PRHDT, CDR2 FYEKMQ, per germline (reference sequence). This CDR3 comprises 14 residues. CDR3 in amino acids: CASRLDQGGDGYTF. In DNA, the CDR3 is TGTGCCAGCAGGCTAGACCAGGGCGGCGATGGCTACACCTTC.

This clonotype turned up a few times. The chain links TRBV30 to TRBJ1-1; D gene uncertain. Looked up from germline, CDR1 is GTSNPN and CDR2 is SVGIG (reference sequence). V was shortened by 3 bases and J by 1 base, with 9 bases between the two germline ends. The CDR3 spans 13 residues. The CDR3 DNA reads TGTGCCTGGAGAGATTGGGCGAACACTGAAGCTTTCTTT. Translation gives CAWRDWANTEAFF.

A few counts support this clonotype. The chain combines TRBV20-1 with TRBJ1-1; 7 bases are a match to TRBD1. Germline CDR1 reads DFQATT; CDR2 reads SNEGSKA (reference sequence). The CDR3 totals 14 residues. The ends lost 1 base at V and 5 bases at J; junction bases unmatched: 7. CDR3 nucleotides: TGCAGTGCTAGAGCAGAGGGGGCGAGGACTGAAGCTTTCTTT. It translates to CSARAEGARTEAFF.

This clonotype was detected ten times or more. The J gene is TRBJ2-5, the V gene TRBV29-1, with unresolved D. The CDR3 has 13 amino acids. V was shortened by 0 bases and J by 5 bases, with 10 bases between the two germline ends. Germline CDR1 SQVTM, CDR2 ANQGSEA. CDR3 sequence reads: CSVEEGFRETQYF. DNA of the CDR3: TGCAGCGTTGAAGAGGGCTTCCGGGAGACCCAGTACTTC.

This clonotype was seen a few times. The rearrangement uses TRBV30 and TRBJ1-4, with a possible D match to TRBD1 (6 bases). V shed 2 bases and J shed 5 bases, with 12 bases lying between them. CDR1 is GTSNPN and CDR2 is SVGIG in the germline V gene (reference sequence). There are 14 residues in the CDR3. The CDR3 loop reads CAWSPQGENEKLFF. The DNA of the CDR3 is TGTGCCTGGAGTCCACAGGGAGAAAATGAAAAACTGTTTTTT.

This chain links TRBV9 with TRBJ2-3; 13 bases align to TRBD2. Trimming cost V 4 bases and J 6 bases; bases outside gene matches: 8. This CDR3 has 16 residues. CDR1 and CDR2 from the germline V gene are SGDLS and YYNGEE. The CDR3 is CASSFGTSGDPDTQYF. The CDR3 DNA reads TGTGCCAGCAGCTTCGGGACTAGCGGGGATCCGGATACGCAGTATTTT.

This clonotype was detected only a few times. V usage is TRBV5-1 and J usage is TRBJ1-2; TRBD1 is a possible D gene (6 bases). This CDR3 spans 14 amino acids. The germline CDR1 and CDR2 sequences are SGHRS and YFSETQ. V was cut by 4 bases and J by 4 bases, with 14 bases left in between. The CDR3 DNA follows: TGCGCCAGCAGCCCGGACAGCATTGGCTATGGCTACACCTTC. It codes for CASSPDSIGYGYTF.

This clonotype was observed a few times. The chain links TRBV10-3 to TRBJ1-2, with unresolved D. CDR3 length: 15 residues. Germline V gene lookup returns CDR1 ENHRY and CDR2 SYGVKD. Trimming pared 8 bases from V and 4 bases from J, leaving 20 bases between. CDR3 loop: CAISVGRHSSYGYTF. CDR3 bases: TGTGCCATCTCCGTCGGGAGACATTCAAGCTATGGCTACACCTTC.

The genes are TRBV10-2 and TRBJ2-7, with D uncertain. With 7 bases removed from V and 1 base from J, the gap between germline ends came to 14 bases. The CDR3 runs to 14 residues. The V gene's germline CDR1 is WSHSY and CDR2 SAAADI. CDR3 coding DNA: TGCGCCAGCAAAGGTTTGGTCGAATCCTACGAGCAGTACTTC. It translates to CASKGLVESYEQYF.

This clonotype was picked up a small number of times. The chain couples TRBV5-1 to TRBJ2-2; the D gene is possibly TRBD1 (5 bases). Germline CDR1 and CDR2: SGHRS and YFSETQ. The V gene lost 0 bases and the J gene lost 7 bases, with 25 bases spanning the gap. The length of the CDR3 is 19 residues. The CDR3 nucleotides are TGCGCCAGCAGCTTGGGTACCCTAGGGTCGCCCAAAAGGGGCGGGGAGCTGTTTTTT. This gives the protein CASSLGTLGSPKRGGELFF.

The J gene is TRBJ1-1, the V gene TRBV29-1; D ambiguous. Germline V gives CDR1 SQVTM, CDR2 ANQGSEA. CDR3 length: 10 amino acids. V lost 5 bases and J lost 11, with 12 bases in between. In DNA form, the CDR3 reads TGCAGCGTTTCCAAATCTAGGGCTTTCTTT. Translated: CSVSKSRAFF.

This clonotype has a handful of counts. CDR3 nucleotide sequence: TGTGCCAGCAGCACAACAGGGCCCAGGGGCTACACCTTC. This gives the protein CASSTTGPRGYTF. V gene TRBV9 combines with J gene TRBJ1-2; the D gene is possibly TRBD1 (6 bases). Trimming took 4 bases from V and 8 from J, leaving 15 bases between them. The germline V gene encodes CDR1 SGDLS and CDR2 YYNGEE. This CDR3 contains 13 residues.

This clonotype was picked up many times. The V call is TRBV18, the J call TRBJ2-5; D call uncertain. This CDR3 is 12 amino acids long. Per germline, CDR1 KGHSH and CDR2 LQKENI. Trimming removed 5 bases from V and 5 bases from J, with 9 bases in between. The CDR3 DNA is TGTGCCAGCTCAACATATTCGGAGACCCAGTACTTC. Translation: CASSTYSETQYF.

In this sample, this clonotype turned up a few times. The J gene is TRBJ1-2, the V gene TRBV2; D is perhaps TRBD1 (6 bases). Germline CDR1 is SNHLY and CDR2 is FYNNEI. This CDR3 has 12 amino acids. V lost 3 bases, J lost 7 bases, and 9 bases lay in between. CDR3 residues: CASSDTDSGYTF. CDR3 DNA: TGTGCCAGCAGTGATACGGACAGTGGCTACACCTTC.

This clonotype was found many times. CDR3 amino acids: CASSLSGGMNTEAFF. As DNA, the CDR3 is TGTGCCAGCAGTTTATCGGGAGGGATGAACACTGAAGCTTTCTTT. The chain uses TRBV27 and TRBJ1-1; the D is unclear. CDR3 length: 15 residues. CDR1 and CDR2 from the germline V gene are MNHEY and SMNVEV (reference sequence). Trimming took off 0 bases at V and 0 bases at J, with 8 bases between the two ends.

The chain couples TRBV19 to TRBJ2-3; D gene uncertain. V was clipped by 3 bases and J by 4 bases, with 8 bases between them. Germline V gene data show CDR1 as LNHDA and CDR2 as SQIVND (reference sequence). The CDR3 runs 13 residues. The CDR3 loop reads CASSIFSPDTQYF. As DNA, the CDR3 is TGTGCCAGTAGTATTTTTAGTCCAGATACGCAGTATTTT.

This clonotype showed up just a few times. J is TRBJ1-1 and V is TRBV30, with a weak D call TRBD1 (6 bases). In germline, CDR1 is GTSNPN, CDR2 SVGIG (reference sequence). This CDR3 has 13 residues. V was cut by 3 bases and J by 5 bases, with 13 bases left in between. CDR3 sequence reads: CAWRPRGQTEAFF. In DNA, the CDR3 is TGTGCCTGGAGGCCCCGGGGGCAGACTGAAGCTTTCTTT.

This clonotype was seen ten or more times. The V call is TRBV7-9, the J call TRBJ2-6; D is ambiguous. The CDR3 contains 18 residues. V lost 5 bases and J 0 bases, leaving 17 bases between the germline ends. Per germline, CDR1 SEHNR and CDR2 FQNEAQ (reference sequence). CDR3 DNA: TGTGCCAGCAGCCTACATAGAACAGCCTACTCTGGGGCCAACGTCCTGACTTTC. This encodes CASSLHRTAYSGANVLTF.